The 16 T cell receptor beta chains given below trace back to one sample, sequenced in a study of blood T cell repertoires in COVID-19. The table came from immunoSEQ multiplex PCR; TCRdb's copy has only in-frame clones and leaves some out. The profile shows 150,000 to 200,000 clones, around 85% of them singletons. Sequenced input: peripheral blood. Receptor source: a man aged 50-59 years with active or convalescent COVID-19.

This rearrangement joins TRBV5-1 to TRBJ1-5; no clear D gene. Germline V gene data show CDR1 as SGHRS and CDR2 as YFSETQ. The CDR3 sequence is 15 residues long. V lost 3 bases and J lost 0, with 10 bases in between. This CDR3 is CASSSGGDSNQPQHF. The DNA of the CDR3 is TGCGCCAGCAGCTCGGGCGGGGATAGCAATCAGCCCCAGCATTTT.

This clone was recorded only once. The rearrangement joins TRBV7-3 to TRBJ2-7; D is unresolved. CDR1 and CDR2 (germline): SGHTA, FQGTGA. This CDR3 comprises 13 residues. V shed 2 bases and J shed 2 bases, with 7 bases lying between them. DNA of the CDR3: TGTGCCAGCAGCTTACACCCTACCTACGAGCAGTACTTC. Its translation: CASSLHPTYEQYF.

CDR3 residues: CASSLAQGNEQFF. CDR3 DNA sequence: TGCGCCAGCAGCTTGGCCCAGGGGAATGAGCAGTTCTTC. The rearrangement links TRBV5-1 to TRBJ2-1, with D possibly matching TRBD1 (6 bases). Germline values: CDR1 SGHRS, CDR2 YFSETQ. This CDR3 comprises 13 residues. Trimming removed 0 bases from V and 7 bases from J, with 8 bases in between.

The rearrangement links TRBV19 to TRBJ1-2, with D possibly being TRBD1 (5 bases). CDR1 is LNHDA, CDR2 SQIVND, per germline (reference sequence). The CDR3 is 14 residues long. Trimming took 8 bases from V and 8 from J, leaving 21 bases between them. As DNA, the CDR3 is TGTGCCAGTGCTCTTCGAGGAGGGGTCGGCGGCTACACCTTC. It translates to CASALRGGVGGYTF.

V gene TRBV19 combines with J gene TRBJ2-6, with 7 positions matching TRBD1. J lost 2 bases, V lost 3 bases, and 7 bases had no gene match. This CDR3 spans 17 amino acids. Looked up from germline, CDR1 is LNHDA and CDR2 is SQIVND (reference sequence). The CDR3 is CASSMVRGWTGANVLTF. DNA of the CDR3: TGTGCCAGTAGTATGGTCAGGGGGTGGACTGGGGCCAACGTCCTGACTTTC.

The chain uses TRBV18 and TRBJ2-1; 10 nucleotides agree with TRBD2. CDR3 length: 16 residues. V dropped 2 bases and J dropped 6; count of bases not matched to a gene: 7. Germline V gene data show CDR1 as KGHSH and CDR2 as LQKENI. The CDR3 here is CASSPGLAGVVNEQFF. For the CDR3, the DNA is TGTGCCAGCTCACCAGGGCTAGCGGGAGTGGTCAATGAGCAGTTCTTC.

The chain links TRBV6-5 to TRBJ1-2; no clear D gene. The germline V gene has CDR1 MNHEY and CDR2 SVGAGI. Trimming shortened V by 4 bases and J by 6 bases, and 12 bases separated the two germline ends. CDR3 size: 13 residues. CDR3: CASSSATRDGYTF. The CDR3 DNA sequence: TGTGCCAGCAGTTCTGCAACGAGGGATGGCTACACCTTC.

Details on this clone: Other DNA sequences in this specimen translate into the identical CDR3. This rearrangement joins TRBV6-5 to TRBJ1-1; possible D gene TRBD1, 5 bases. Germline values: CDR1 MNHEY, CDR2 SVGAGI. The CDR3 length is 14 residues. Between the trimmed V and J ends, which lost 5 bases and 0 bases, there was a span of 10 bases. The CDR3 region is CASSLTVMNTEAFF. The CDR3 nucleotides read TGTGCCAGCAGTCTGACAGTGATGAACACTGAAGCTTTCTTT.

The CDR3 DNA follows: TGTGCCAGCAGCTTAGATCTGATAGCGCCCTACAATGAGCAGTTCTTC. Encoded protein: CASSLDLIAPYNEQFF. The chain combines TRBV11-2 with TRBJ2-1, with D possibly TRBD2 on 5 matching bases. Trimming shortened V by 0 bases and J by 2 bases, and 11 bases separated the two germline ends. The length of the CDR3 is 16 residues. Germline CDR1 reads SGHAT; CDR2 reads FQNNGV.

The CDR3 nucleotides read TGCGCCAGCAGCTTGGGGACAGGGGGCTCCTACGAGCAGTACTTC. Translating gives CASSLGTGGSYEQYF. The J gene is TRBJ2-7, the V gene TRBV5-1; 10 nucleotides agree with TRBD1. CDR3 length: 15 amino acids. Germline values: CDR1 SGHRS, CDR2 YFSETQ. V gave up 0 bases and J gave up 0 bases; unmatched junction bases: 0.

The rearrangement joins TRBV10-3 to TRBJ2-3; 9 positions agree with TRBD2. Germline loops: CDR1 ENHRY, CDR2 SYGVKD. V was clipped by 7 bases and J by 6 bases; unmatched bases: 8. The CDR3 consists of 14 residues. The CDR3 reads CAITRAGGSDTQYF. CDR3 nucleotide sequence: TGTGCCATCACCAGAGCGGGGGGTTCGGATACGCAGTATTTT.

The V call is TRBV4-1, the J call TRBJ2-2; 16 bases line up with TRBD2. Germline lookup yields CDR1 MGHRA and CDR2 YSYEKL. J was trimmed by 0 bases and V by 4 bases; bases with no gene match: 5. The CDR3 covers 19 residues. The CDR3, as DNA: TGCGCCAGCAGCCGGTCGGGACTAGCGGGAGGGTCGAACACCGGGGAGCTGTTTTTT. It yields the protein CASSRSGLAGGSNTGELFF.

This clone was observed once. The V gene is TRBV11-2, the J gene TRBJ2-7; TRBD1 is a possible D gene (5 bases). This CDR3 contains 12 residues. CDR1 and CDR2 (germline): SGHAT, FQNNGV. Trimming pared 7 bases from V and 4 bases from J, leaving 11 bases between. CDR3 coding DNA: TGTGCCAGCACCTTGACAGCTTACGAGCAGTACTTC. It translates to CASTLTAYEQYF.

CDR3: CATSDFTGTGRETQYF. CDR3 sequence (DNA): TGTGCCACCAGTGATTTCACCGGGACAGGAAGGGAGACCCAGTACTTC. The chain carries TRBV24-1 and TRBJ2-5, with 8 bases that match TRBD1. The CDR3 runs 16 residues. Per germline, CDR1 KGHDR and CDR2 SFDVKD. V dropped 1 base and J dropped 5; count of bases not matched to a gene: 8.

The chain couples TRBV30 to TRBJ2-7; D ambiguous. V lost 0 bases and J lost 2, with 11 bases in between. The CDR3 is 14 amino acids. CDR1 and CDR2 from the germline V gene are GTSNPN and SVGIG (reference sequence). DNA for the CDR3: TGTGCCTGGAGTGTACTGGCGGATCCCTACGAGCAGTACTTC. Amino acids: CAWSVLADPYEQYF.

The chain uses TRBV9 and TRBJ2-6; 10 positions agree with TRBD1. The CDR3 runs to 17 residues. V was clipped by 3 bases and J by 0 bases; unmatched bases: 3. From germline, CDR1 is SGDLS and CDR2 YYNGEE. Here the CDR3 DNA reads TGTGCCAGCAGCGCCGGGACAGGGGTCTCTGGGGCCAACGTCCTGACTTTC. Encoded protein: CASSAGTGVSGANVLTF.